This T cell receptor beta chain appears in the sequencing data of a study of CD4 T cells in relation to SARS-CoV-2 and coronaviruses. Study results and limitations: No crossreactivity against non-spike viral proteins was tested here.

With respect to this clone: Its antigen is undetermined.

Clones were read by immunoSEQ multiplex PCR, and TCRdb kept only the in-frame ones, dropping some. This table has 20,000 to 25,000 clones, roughly 66% appearing once. Before the COVID-19 pandemic, during about 2011-2019, CD4+ T cells were taken from unexposed donors. After about 10 days of culture, CD4+ T cells were isolated. Cells permitting, SARS-CoV-2 S/N and four cold-coronavirus spikes were tested on unexposed-donor CD4+ T cells. The J segment lost 2 bases and the V segment lost 6 bases, leaving 5 bases of the junction unmatched. This CDR3 comprises 14 residues. Per the germline V gene, CDR1 is MDHEN and CDR2 is SYDVKM.

Sequences were obtained from CD4+ T cells from PBMCs, cultured in vitro. The clonotype was recovered from a human donor in good health. This rearrangement joins TRBV28 to TRBJ2-7; 9 nucleotides align to TRBD1. CDR3 sequence reads: CASRGGTGTYEQYF. The CDR3 DNA sequence: TGTGCCAGCAGGGGCGGGACAGGGACCTACGAGCAGTACTTC. Full variable domain (remainder filled in from reference TRBV28 and TRBJ2-7): DVKVTQSSRYLVKRTGEKVFLECVQDMDHENMFWYRQDPGLGLRLIYFSYDVKMKEKGDIPEGYSVSREKKERFSLILESASTNQTSMYLCASRGGTGTYEQYFGPGTRLTVT.